The 25 T cell receptor beta chains below all came from one sample that was sequenced in a study of T cell responses to AZD1222 COVID-19 vaccine. Profiled with immunoSEQ multiplex PCR; TCRdb holds only in-frame clones, not every one. The table has some 190,000 clones, approximately 90% seen once; the top ten hold approximately 1.6%. The input for sequencing was peripheral blood, taken 28 days after the second AZD1222 dose. The receptor set was obtained from an adult who received the AZD1222 COVID-19 vaccine.

The chain is built from TRBV15 and TRBJ1-5, with D uncertain. The germline CDR1 and CDR2 sequences are LNHNV and YYDKDF (reference sequence). V lost 5 bases and J 2 bases, leaving 19 bases between the germline ends. This CDR3 region has 17 residues. Written as DNA, the CDR3 is TGTGCCACCAGCCCTCCCCTTCTCGGGAGGGGCAATCAGCCCCAGCATTTT. It is translated as CATSPPLLGRGNQPQHF.

V usage is TRBV5-1 and J usage is TRBJ2-5, with 8 nucleotides matching TRBD2. The V and J ends lost 4 bases and 4 bases, in that order; junction bases with no gene match: 6. The CDR3 length is 14 residues. Germline CDR1 reads SGHRS; CDR2 reads YFSETQ. DNA for the CDR3: TGCGCCAGCAGCCCCGGACTAGCTCGAGAGACCCAGTACTTC. Encoded protein: CASSPGLARETQYF. Variable domain in full (rest from reference TRBV5-1 and TRBJ2-5): KAGVTQTPRYLIKTRGQQVTLSCSPISGHRSVSWYQQTPGQGLQFLFEYFSETQRNKGNFPGRFSGRQFSNSRSEMNVSTLELGDSALYLCASSPGLARETQYFGPGTRLLVL.

The V gene is TRBV5-1, the J gene TRBJ1-1; D not certain. The germline gives CDR1 SGHRS, CDR2 YFSETQ. The length of the CDR3 is 16 residues. Trimming took 0 bases from V and 0 from J, leaving 12 bases between them. The CDR3 DNA reads TGCGCCAGCAGCTTGGCCTCGGAACGGCTGAACACTGAAGCTTTCTTT. As protein: CASSLASERLNTEAFF.

This clone has just one count. This chain links TRBV7-3 with TRBJ2-3; 8 bases are shared with TRBD1. Trimming at V came to 2 bases and at J to 0 bases, leaving 7 bases not matched to a gene. The germline CDR1 and CDR2 sequences are SGHTA and FQGTGA. The CDR3 sequence is 17 residues long. CDR3 DNA sequence: TGTGCCAGCAGCTTACATGGAACAGGGGGGAGCACAGATACGCAGTATTTT. Protein: CASSLHGTGGSTDTQYF.

J is TRBJ2-1 and V is TRBV6-5; 7 nucleotides line up with TRBD2. The length of the CDR3 is 14 residues. Germline V gene data show CDR1 as MNHEY and CDR2 as SVGAGI. With 6 bases clipped from V and 6 bases from J, the junction kept 8 bases outside the gene matches. CDR3 DNA sequence: TGTGCCAGCAGCAGGGCTAGCGGTTTCAATGAGCAGTTCTTC. Amino acid sequence: CASSRASGFNEQFF.

The chain has TRBV11-1 and TRBJ2-7; maybe TRBD1 (5 bases). The V and J ends lost 1 base and 6 bases respectively, with 10 bases between them. Germline-derived CDR1 and CDR2 are SGHAT and FQDESV (reference sequence). The CDR3 sequence is 13 residues long. The CDR3 sequence is CASSLVWGAEQYF. CDR3 in DNA: TGTGCCAGCAGCTTAGTGTGGGGCGCCGAGCAGTACTTC.

The chain links TRBV3-1 (or the pseudogene TRBV3-2) to TRBJ1-4; D gene uncertain. V lost 2 bases and J 0 bases, leaving 7 bases between the germline ends. Germline V gene sequence: CDR1 LGHDT, CDR2 YNNKEL (reference sequence). The CDR3 has 15 residues. The CDR3 loop is CASSQLGATNEKLFF. For the CDR3, the DNA is TGTGCCAGCAGCCAACTGGGAGCAACTAATGAAAAACTGTTTTTT.

The chain uses TRBV28 and TRBJ2-2; D not resolved. This CDR3 is 14 amino acids long. Per germline, CDR1 MDHEN and CDR2 SYDVKM. Trimming left V 3 bases short and J 1 base short, with 6 bases between. In DNA form, the CDR3 reads TGTGCCAGCAGTTTGGTCGTGAACACCGGGGAGCTGTTTTTT. It yields the protein CASSLVVNTGELFF.

As regards this clone: A read error may produce the germline difference seen at one junction end. The chain links TRBV7-7 to TRBJ2-7, with 9 bases identical to TRBD1. This CDR3 is 17 amino acids long. Per the germline V gene, CDR1 is SSHAT and CDR2 is FNYEAQ (reference sequence). CDR3: CASSLVCGTGSSYEQYF. The CDR3 nucleotides are TGTGCTAGCAGCTTAGTCTGCGGGACAGGGAGCTCCTACGAGCAGTACTTC. Drawing the rest from reference TRBV7-7 and TRBJ2-7, the complete variable domain is GAGVSQSPRYKVTKRGQDVTLRCDPISSHATLYWYQQALGQGPEFLTYFNYEAQPDKSGLPSDRFSAERPEGSISTLTIQRTEQRDSAMYRCASSLVCGTGSSYEQYFGPGTRLTVT.

The chain couples TRBV2 to TRBJ2-3; 7 bases align to TRBD1. The CDR3 runs to 15 residues. Germline values: CDR1 SNHLY, CDR2 FYNNEI. The J segment lost 0 bases and the V segment lost 5 bases, leaving 5 bases of the junction unmatched. CDR3 region: CASSQRGLSTDTQYF. Here the CDR3 DNA reads TGTGCCAGCAGTCAAAGGGGGCTTAGCACAGATACGCAGTATTTT.

This chain connects TRBV29-1 to TRBJ2-2; 8 nucleotides agree with TRBD1. CDR3 size: 15 residues. V lost 7 bases and J lost 3; bases outside the gene matches: 10. Germline V lookup: CDR1 SQVTM, CDR2 ANQGSEA. The CDR3 reads CSASDRGMDTGELFF. The CDR3 DNA reads TGCAGCGCTAGTGACAGGGGTATGGACACCGGGGAGCTGTTTTTT.

The J gene is TRBJ2-7, the V gene TRBV27; TRBD1 or TRBD2 may be the D gene (5 bases each). The germline CDR1 and CDR2 sequences are MNHEY and SMNVEV (reference sequence). V lost 6 bases to trimming and J lost 2 bases, with 11 bases between them. This CDR3 has 13 amino acids. The CDR3 nucleotides are TGTGCCAGCAGCTTGGGACCACCCTACGAGCAGTACTTC. Encoded protein: CASSLGPPYEQYF.

This clone was seen a few times. This sequence joins TRBV2 and TRBJ1-4, with unresolved D. V was clipped by 7 bases and J by 0 bases, with 15 bases between them. The CDR3 spans 16 residues. Germline-derived CDR1 and CDR2 are SNHLY and FYNNEI. DNA for the CDR3: TGTGCCAGCATGGTGGGCGCGGTCACAACTAATGAAAAACTGTTTTTT. Encoded protein: CASMVGAVTTNEKLFF.

The chain carries TRBV5-1 and TRBJ1-1; possibly TRBD1 for D (5 bases). Germline assignment: CDR1 SGHRS and CDR2 YFSETQ. The CDR3 has 16 residues. V lost 0 bases, J lost 6 bases, and 18 bases lay in between. The CDR3 is CASSLAVKQGGSEAFF. The CDR3 coding sequence is TGCGCCAGCAGCTTGGCGGTAAAGCAGGGAGGGTCTGAAGCTTTCTTT.

This chain joins TRBV19 and TRBJ2-5; 8 bases are a match to TRBD2. Germline loops: CDR1 LNHDA, CDR2 SQIVND (reference sequence). The CDR3 covers 15 residues. The J segment lost 0 bases and the V segment lost 3 bases, leaving 3 bases of the junction unmatched. CDR3 sequence (DNA): TGTGCCAGTAGTATCCGGACTAGCAACCAAGAGACCCAGTACTTC. Its protein product is CASSIRTSNQETQYF. Using reference TRBV19 and TRBJ2-5 for the parts outside the CDR3, the full variable domain is DGGITQSPKYLFRKEGQNVTLSCEQNLNHDAMYWYRQDPGQGLRLIYYSQIVNDFQKGDIAEGYSVSREKKESFPLTVTSAQKNPTAFYLCASSIRTSNQETQYFGPGTRLLVL.

V is TRBV27 and J is TRBJ2-7, with no clear D. Deletions cut 6 bases from V and 0 bases from J, with 6 bases between. Germline V gene sequence: CDR1 MNHEY, CDR2 SMNVEV (reference sequence). The CDR3 contains 12 residues. The DNA for the CDR3 is TGTGCCAGCAGGGACCACTCCTACGAGCAGTACTTC. Protein product: CASRDHSYEQYF.

The V call is TRBV27, the J call TRBJ2-7; 13 positions match TRBD2. Trimming took 5 bases from V and 4 from J; bases not matched to a gene: 5. In germline, CDR1 is MNHEY, CDR2 SMNVEV (reference sequence). CDR3 length equals 15 residues. The CDR3 loop is CASSPRTSGGYEQYF. The CDR3 nucleotides read TGTGCCAGCAGTCCGCGGACTAGCGGGGGATACGAGCAGTACTTC.

The rearrangement uses TRBV27 and TRBJ2-6; D unclear. Looked up from germline, CDR1 is MNHEY and CDR2 is SMNVEV (reference sequence). Trimming took off 0 bases at V and 4 bases at J, with 7 bases between the two ends. CDR3 length: 15 amino acids. This CDR3 is CASSLSLSGANVLTF. The DNA of the CDR3 is TGTGCCAGCAGTTTATCGCTTTCCGGGGCCAACGTCCTGACTTTC.

This rearrangement joins TRBV6-5 to TRBJ2-7, with 8 bases identical to TRBD1. Germline assignment: CDR1 MNHEY and CDR2 SVGAGI. This CDR3 has 14 amino acids. The junction had 9 bases not matched to a gene; V was cut back by 6 bases and J by 5 bases. For the CDR3, the DNA is TGTGCCAGCAGGCGACAGGGGAAGACGGACGAGCAGTACTTC. This sequence encodes CASRRQGKTDEQYF.

This rearrangement joins TRBV2 to TRBJ2-2; D is ambiguous. The V end was cut by 4 bases, the J end by 6 bases, with 15 bases between. The CDR3 has 15 residues. The germline CDR1 and CDR2 sequences are SNHLY and FYNNEI. CDR3 in DNA: TGTGCCAGCAGTGTTGGTTTGGGTGCCGCCGGGGAGCTGTTTTTT. It encodes CASSVGLGAAGELFF.

The chain is built from TRBV10-2 and TRBJ1-4; the D gene is possibly TRBD1 (5 bases). V was clipped by 0 bases and J by 4 bases, with 12 bases between them. The CDR3 has 16 residues. Germline V gene sequence: CDR1 WSHSY, CDR2 SAAADI. The CDR3 protein is CASSESLGRDNEKLFF. The CDR3 DNA follows: TGCGCCAGCAGTGAGTCGTTAGGCAGGGATAATGAAAAACTGTTTTTT.

The CDR3 bases are TGTGCCTGGAGGAAGGGGCCTGGCACAGATACGCAGTATTTT. It is translated as CAWRKGPGTDTQYF. The J gene is TRBJ2-3, the V gene TRBV30, with D possibly TRBD1 on 5 matching bases. The germline gives CDR1 GTSNPN, CDR2 SVGIG (reference sequence). Between the trimmed V and J ends, which lost 3 bases and 1 base, there was a span of 11 bases. The CDR3 is 14 amino acids.

The chain is built from TRBV27 and TRBJ1-4; 8 nucleotides match TRBD1. Germline lookup yields CDR1 MNHEY and CDR2 SMNVEV (reference sequence). The V segment lost 5 bases and the J segment 3 bases; nucleotides outside the gene matches: 2. This CDR3 comprises 14 residues. CDR3 amino acids: CASSPQGANEKLFF. CDR3 sequence (DNA): TGTGCCAGCAGTCCACAGGGGGCTAATGAAAAACTGTTTTTT.

The rearrangement links TRBV3-1 (or the pseudogene TRBV3-2) to TRBJ2-7; 13 nucleotides agree with TRBD2. V lost 3 bases to trimming and J lost 6 bases; unmatched junction nucleotides: 14. CDR1 and CDR2 from the germline V gene are LGHDT and YNNKEL (reference sequence). This CDR3 spans 18 amino acids. The CDR3: CASSQIPGLAGIIGEQYF. In DNA, the CDR3 is TGTGCCAGCAGCCAGATTCCGGGACTAGCGGGAATAATCGGCGAGCAGTACTTC.

The chain is built from TRBV6-2 or TRBV6-3 and TRBJ1-1; 7 nucleotides line up with TRBD1. The CDR3 extends over 13 amino acids. Germline loops: CDR1 MNHEY, CDR2 SVGEGT. Trimming cost V 5 bases and J 11 bases; bases outside gene matches: 11. CDR3 in DNA: TGTGCCAGCAGTCTGAACAGGGGACTCGGGGCTTTCTTT. Residues: CASSLNRGLGAFF.